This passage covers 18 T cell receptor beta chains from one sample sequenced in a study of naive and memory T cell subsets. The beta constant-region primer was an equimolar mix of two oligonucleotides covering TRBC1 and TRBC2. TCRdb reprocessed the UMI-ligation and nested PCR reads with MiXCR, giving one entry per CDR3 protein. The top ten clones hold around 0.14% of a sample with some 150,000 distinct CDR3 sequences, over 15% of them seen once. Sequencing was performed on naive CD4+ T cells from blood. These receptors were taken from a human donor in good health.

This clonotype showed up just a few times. Here the CDR3 reads CASSLEGTGGMADTQYF. The CDR3 nucleotides are TGTGCCAGCAGTTTAGAAGGGACGGGAGGGATGGCAGATACGCAGTATTTT. This chain connects TRBV28 to TRBJ2-3, with 8 nucleotides matching TRBD2. Trimming at V came to 2 bases and at J to 4 bases, leaving 11 bases not matched to a gene. The CDR3 spans 17 residues. CDR1 MDHEN and CDR2 SYDVKM come from the germline V gene.

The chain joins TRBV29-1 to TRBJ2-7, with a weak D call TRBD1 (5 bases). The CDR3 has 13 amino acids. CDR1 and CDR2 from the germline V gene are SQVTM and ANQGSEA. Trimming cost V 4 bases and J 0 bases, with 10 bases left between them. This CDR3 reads CSVAQGFSYEQYF. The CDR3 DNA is TGCAGCGTTGCTCAGGGATTCTCCTACGAGCAGTACTTC.

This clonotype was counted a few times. The CDR3 sequence is CSARDRGLNTEAFF. In DNA, the CDR3 is TGCAGTGCTAGGGACAGGGGACTGAACACTGAAGCTTTCTTT. The chain employs TRBV20-1 and TRBJ1-1, with 9 bases identical to TRBD1. The CDR3 is 14 amino acids. The ends lost 3 bases at V and 0 bases at J; junction bases unmatched: 2. CDR1 is DFQATT, CDR2 SNEGSKA, per germline (reference sequence).

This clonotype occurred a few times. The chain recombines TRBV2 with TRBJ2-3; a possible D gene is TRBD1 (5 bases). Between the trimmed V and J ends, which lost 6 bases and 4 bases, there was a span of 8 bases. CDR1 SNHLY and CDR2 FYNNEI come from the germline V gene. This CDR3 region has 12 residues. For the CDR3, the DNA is TGTGCCAGCAGGCAAGGGGCAGATACGCAGTATTTT. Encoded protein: CASRQGADTQYF.

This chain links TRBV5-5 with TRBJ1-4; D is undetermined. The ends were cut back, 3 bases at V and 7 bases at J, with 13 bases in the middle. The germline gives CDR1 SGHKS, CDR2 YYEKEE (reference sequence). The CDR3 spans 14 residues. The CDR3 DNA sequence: TGTGCCAGCAGCTCGCGCCAGGAATTTGAAAAACTGTTTTTT. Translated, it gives CASSSRQEFEKLFF.

The CDR3 coding sequence is TGTGCCAGCAGCGTCCAGTACAGAAGCGAGACCCAGTACTTC. It specifies CASSVQYRSETQYF. The chain joins TRBV7-2 to TRBJ2-5; D gene uncertain. Deletions cut 5 bases from V and 5 bases from J, with 15 bases between. CDR3 length: 14 residues. The germline V gene encodes CDR1 SGHTA and CDR2 FQGNSA.

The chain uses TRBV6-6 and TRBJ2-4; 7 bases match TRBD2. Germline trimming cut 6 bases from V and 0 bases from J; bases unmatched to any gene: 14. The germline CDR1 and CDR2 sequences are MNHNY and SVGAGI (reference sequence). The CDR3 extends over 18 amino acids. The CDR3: CASSPANPSGIAKNIQYF. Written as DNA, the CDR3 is TGTGCCAGCAGCCCCGCTAACCCTAGCGGCATAGCCAAAAACATTCAGTACTTC.

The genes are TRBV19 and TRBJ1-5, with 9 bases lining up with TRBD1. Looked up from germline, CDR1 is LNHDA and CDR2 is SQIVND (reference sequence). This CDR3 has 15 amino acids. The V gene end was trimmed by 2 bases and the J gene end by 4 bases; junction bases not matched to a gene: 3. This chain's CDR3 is CASSISGQGNQPQHF. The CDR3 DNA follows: TGTGCCAGTAGTATATCGGGACAGGGAAATCAGCCCCAGCATTTT.

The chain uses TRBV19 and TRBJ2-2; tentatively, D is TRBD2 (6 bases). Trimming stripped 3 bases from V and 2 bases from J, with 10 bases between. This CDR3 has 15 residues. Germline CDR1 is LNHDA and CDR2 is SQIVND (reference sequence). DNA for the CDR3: TGTGCCAGTAGTATGACTAGTCTTAACACCGGGGAGCTGTTTTTT. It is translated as CASSMTSLNTGELFF.

The CDR3 loop is CASKEQANTEAFF. The CDR3 DNA is TGTGCCAGCAAGGAACAGGCGAACACTGAAGCTTTCTTT. The chain combines TRBV12-3 or TRBV12-4 with TRBJ1-1; tentatively, D is TRBD1 (5 bases). Trimming stripped 7 bases from V and 1 base from J, with 10 bases between. CDR3 length equals 13 residues.

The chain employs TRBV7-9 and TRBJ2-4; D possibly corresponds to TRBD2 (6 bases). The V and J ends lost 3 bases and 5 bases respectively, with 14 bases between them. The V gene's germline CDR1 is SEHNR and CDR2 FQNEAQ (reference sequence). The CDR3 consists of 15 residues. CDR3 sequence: CASSFLTQRENIQYF. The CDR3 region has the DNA TGTGCCAGCAGCTTCTTAACTCAGCGGGAAAACATTCAGTACTTC. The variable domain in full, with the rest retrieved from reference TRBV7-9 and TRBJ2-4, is DTGVSQNPRHKITKRGQNVTFRCDPISEHNRLYWYRQTLGQGPEFLTYFQNEAQLEKSRLLSDRFSAERPKGSFSTLEIQRTEQGDSAMYLCASSFLTQRENIQYFGAGTRLSVL.

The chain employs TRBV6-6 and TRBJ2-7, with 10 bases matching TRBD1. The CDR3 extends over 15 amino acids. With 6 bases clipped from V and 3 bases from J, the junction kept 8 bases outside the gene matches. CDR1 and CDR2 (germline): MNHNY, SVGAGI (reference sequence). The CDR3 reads CASRQPGQGFYEQYF. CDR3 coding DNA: TGTGCCAGCAGACAACCGGGACAGGGGTTCTACGAGCAGTACTTC.

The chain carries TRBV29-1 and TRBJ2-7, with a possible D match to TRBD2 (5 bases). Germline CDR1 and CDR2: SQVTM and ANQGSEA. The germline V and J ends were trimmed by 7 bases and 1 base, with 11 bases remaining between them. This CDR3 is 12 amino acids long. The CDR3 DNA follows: TGCAGCGCTGGAGGAGGTTCCTACGAGCAGTACTTC. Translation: CSAGGGSYEQYF.

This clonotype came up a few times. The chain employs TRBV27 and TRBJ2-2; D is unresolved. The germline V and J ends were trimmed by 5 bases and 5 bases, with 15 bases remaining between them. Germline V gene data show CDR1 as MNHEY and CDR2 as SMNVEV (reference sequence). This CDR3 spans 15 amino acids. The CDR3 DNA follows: TGTGCCAGCAGTCCGGTCCAGGCTACTACCGGGGAGCTGTTTTTT. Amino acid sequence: CASSPVQATTGELFF.

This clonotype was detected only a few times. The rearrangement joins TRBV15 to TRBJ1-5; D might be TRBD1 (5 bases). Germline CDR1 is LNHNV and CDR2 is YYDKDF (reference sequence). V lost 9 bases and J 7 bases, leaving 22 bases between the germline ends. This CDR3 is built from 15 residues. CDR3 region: CATAPGGKRGQPQHF. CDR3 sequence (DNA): TGTGCCACAGCACCGGGAGGGAAAAGGGGACAGCCCCAGCATTTT.

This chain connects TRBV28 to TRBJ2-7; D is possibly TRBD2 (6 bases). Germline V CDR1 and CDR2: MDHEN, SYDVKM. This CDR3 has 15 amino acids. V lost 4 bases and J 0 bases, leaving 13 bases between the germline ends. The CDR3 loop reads CASSSPGLASYEQYF. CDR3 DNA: TGTGCCAGCAGTTCTCCGGGACTGGCCTCCTACGAGCAGTACTTC.

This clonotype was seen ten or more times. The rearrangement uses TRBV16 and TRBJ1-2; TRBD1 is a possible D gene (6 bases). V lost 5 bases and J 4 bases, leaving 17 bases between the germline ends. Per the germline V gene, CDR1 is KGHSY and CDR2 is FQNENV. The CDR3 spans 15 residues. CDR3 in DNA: TGTGCCAGCAGCAACTCGGCACAGGGAATCTATGGCTACACCTTC. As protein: CASSNSAQGIYGYTF. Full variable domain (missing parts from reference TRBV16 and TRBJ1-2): GEEVAQTPKHLVRGEGQKAKLYCAPIKGHSYVFWYQQVLKNEFKFLISFQNENVFDETGMPKERFSAKCLPNSPCSLEIQATKLEDSAVYFCASSNSAQGIYGYTFGSGTRLTVV.

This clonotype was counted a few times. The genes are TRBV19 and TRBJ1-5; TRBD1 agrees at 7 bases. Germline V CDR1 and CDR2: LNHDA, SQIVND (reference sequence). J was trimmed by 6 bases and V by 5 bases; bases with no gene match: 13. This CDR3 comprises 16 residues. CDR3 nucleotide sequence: TGTGCCAGTAGTTCACCGGGACAGACCATTTCTCAGCCCCAGCATTTT. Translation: CASSSPGQTISQPQHF.